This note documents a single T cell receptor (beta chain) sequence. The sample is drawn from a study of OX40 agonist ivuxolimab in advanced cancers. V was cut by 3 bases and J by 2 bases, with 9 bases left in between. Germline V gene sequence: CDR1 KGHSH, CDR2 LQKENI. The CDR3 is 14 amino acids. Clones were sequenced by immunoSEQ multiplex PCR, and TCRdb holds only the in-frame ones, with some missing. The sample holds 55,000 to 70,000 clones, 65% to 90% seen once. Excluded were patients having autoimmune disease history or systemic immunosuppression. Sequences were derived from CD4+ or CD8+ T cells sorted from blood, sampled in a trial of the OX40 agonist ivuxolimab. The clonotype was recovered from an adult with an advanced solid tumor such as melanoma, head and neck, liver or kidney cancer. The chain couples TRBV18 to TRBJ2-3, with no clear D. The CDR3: CASSPAFNTDTQYF. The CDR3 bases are TGTGCCAGCTCACCCGCATTCAACACAGATACGCAGTATTTT. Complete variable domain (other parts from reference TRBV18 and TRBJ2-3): NAGVMQNPRHLVRRRGQEARLRCSPMKGHSHVYWYRQLPEEGLKFMVYLQKENIIDESGMPKERFSAEFPKEGPSILRIQQVVRGDSAAYFCASSPAFNTDTQYFGPGTRLTVL.